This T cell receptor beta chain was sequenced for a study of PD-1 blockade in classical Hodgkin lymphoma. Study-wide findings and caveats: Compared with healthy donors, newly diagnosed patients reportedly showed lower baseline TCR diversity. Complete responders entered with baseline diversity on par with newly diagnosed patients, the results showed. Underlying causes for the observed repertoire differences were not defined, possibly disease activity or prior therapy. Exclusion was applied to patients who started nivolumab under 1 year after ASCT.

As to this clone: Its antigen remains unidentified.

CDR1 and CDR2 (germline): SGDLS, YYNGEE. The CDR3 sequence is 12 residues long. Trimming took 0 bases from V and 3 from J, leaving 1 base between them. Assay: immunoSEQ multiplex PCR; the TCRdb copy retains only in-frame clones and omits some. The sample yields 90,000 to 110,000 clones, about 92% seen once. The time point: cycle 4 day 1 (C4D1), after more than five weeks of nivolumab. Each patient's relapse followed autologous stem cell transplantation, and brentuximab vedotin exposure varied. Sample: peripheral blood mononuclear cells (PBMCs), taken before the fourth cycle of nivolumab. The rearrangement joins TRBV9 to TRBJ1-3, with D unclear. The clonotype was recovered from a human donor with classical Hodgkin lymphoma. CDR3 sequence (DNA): TGTGCCAGCAGCGTAGATGGAAACACCATATATTTT. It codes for CASSVDGNTIYF. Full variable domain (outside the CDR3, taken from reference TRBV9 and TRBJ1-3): DSGVTQTPKHLITATGQRVTLRCSPRSGDLSVYWYQQSLDQGLQFLIQYYNGEERAKGNILERFSAQQFPDLHSELNLSSLELGDSALYFCASSVDGNTIYFGEGSWLTVV.